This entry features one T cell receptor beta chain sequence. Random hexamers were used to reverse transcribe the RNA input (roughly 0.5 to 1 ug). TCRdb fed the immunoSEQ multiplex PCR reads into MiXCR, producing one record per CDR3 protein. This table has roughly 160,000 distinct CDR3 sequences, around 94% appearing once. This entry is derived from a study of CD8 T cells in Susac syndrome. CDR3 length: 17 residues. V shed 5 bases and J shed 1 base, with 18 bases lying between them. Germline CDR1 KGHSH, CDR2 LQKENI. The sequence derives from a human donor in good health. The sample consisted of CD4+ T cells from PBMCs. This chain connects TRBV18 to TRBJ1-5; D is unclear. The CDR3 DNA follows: TGTGCCAGCTCAGGCTACCGGGTCCTTCTCAGCAATCAGCCCCAGCATTTT. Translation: CASSGYRVLLSNQPQHF.